The clone carrying this T cell receptor beta chain was recorded many times. The antigen remains undetermined. All patients were treatment-naive before thyroid surgery. The germline V gene encodes CDR1 SEHNR and CDR2 FQNEAQ (reference sequence). This CDR3 has 17 residues. Trimming cost V 1 base and J 2 bases; bases outside gene matches: 8. In the study's own analysis: Across clinicopathological groups, CDR3 differences served as the basis for building a distant-metastasis classifier for papillary thyroid cancer. TCRdb re-called clones via MiXCR from the PCR reads. The V and J calls and clone size are TCRdb's, not the authors'. The sample has about 52,000 clones, about 15% seen once. The data were obtained in a study of metastatic and nonmetastatic thyroid tumors. Across the whole study: Comparative analysis of repertoires was undertaken across blood and tumor or nodule tissue obtained from malignant and benign thyroid patients.

The study, taken as a whole, reports: Benign nodules were reported to have significantly lower TCR beta diversity than malignant thyroid tumors, in blood and tumor.

Sequencing used blood. The chain employs TRBV7-9 and TRBJ2-1; 7 nucleotides match TRBD2. The TCR was taken from a female donor with papillary thyroid cancer or a benign thyroid nodule (not recorded which). Some clones in this sample may be carry-over from other donors' samples. The chain's CDR3 is CASSLGLGGGAYNEQFF. CDR3 bases: TGTGCCAGCAGCTTAGGCCTGGGCGGGGGAGCCTACAATGAGCAGTTCTTC.